The TCR beta chain described here comes from a study of blood T cell repertoires in COVID-19. Whole-study context: Sample material is recorded as cDNA or gDNA derived from T cells, B-cell-depleted T cells, or PBMCs.

Trimming removed 5 bases at V and 6 bases at J, with 16 bases between. CDR3 length equals 14 residues. Germline V gene data show CDR1 as SGHTA and CDR2 as FQGNSA. Assay used: immunoSEQ multiplex PCR; TCRdb lists only in-frame clones, some missing. The top ten hold 7% to 9.5% of the sample, which has roughly 40,000 clones, more than 80% seen once. This TCR was recovered from a man in his thirties or forties with active or convalescent COVID-19. What was sequenced was peripheral blood. The genes are TRBV7-2 and TRBJ1-1, with D possibly TRBD1 on 5 matching bases. CDR3 protein: CASSRGGGRPEAFF. Here the CDR3 DNA reads TGTGCCAGCAGCCGGGGTGGGGGGAGACCTGAAGCTTTCTTT. Using reference TRBV7-2 and TRBJ1-1 for the parts outside the CDR3, the full variable domain is GAGVSQSPSNKVTEKGKDVELRCDPISGHTALYWYRQSLGQGLEFLIYFQGNSAPDKSGLPSDRFSAERTGGSVSTLTIQRTQQEDSAVYLCASSRGGGRPEAFFGQGTRLTVV.